The 16 T cell receptor beta chains given below trace back to one sample, sequenced in a study of blood T cell repertoires in COVID-19. Assay: immunoSEQ multiplex PCR; the TCRdb copy retains only in-frame clones and omits some. Here the sample spans 400,000 to 550,000 clones, about 90% being singletons. Specimen: PBMCs or T cells enriched from blood (not recorded which). The receptors shown here come from a woman aged 18-35 years with acute COVID-19.

The chain links TRBV7-2 to TRBJ1-4; 9 positions agree with TRBD1. V dropped 1 base and J dropped 0; count of bases not matched to a gene: 3. CDR3 length: 17 residues. Germline-derived CDR1 and CDR2 are SGHTA and FQGNSA. The CDR3 DNA reads TGTGCCAGCAGCTTAGACAGGGGGCTCCCAACTAATGAAAAACTGTTTTTT. Its translation: CASSLDRGLPTNEKLFF. The full variable domain, rest sourced from reference TRBV7-2 and TRBJ1-4, is GAGVSQSPSNKVTEKGKDVELRCDPISGHTALYWYRQSLGQGLEFLIYFQGNSAPDKSGLPSDRFSAERTGGSVSTLTIQRTQQEDSAVYLCASSLDRGLPTNEKLFFGSGTQLSVL.

The gene calls are TRBV27 and TRBJ1-2; 7 nucleotides agree with TRBD1. Per the germline V gene, CDR1 is MNHEY and CDR2 is SMNVEV (reference sequence). J gave up 2 bases and V 6 bases, and 6 bases lay outside the gene matches. The CDR3 is made up of 14 amino acids. The CDR3 DNA is TGTGCCAGCAGACGGGACAGCTTCAACTATGGCTACACCTTC. Its translation: CASRRDSFNYGYTF.

Here the CDR3 DNA reads TGCGCCAGCAGCTTTTATCCAGGGAAGTCCTACAATGAGCAGTTCTTC. Its protein product is CASSFYPGKSYNEQFF. The rearrangement joins TRBV5-1 to TRBJ2-1, with D possibly matching TRBD1 (5 bases). V gave up 2 bases and J gave up 1 base, with 13 bases separating them. CDR3 size: 16 residues. CDR1 and CDR2 (germline): SGHRS, YFSETQ.

The chain carries TRBV28 and TRBJ2-1; TRBD1 aligns across 8 bases. The CDR3 loop spans 12 amino acids. The V segment lost 5 bases and the J segment 10 bases; nucleotides outside the gene matches: 4. Germline-derived CDR1 and CDR2 are MDHEN and SYDVKM. The CDR3 reads CASSGQGREQFF. The CDR3 nucleotides read TGTGCCAGCAGTGGACAGGGACGGGAGCAGTTCTTC. Using reference TRBV28 and TRBJ2-1 for the parts outside the CDR3, the full variable domain is DVKVTQSSRYLVKRTGEKVFLECVQDMDHENMFWYRQDPGLGLRLIYFSYDVKMKEKGDIPEGYSVSREKKERFSLILESASTNQTSMYLCASSGQGREQFFGPGTRLTVL.

CDR3 DNA sequence: TGTGCCAGCAGCTTACGGGGATATGGACCGGAGAACGAGCAGTACTTC. Translating it yields CASSLRGYGPENEQYF. V is TRBV5-6 and J is TRBJ2-7; D may be TRBD2 (5 bases). CDR1 and CDR2 from the germline V gene are SGHDT and YYEEEE. The V and J ends lost 2 bases and 5 bases respectively, with 20 bases between them. This CDR3 region has 16 residues.

The V and J genes are TRBV5-4 and TRBJ1-3, with 7 bases matching TRBD1. CDR3 length: 17 amino acids. CDR1 is SGHNT, CDR2 YYREEE, per germline (reference sequence). V gave up 0 bases and J gave up 0 bases; unmatched junction bases: 6. CDR3: CASSLAKGQSSGNTIYF. CDR3 in DNA: TGTGCCAGCAGCTTGGCCAAGGGACAGTCCTCTGGAAACACCATATATTTT.

The chain joins TRBV3-1 (or the pseudogene TRBV3-2) to TRBJ1-2, with 9 nucleotides matching TRBD1. V lost 5 bases, J lost 7 bases, and 11 bases stayed unmatched. The CDR3 runs to 15 residues. CDR1 is LGHDT, CDR2 YNNKEL, per germline (reference sequence). The CDR3 region has the DNA TGTGCCAGCAGCGATATGGGACAGGGCACCGGTGGCTACACCTTC. It codes for CASSDMGQGTGGYTF.

This clone has a single count. This chain joins TRBV7-3 and TRBJ2-2; 10 bases align to TRBD2. The germline V gene encodes CDR1 SGHTA and CDR2 FQGTGA. Trimming took 5 bases from V and 5 from J; bases not matched to a gene: 8. The CDR3 extends over 16 amino acids. The CDR3 here is CASSLVAGGPTGELFF. The DNA of the CDR3 is TGTGCCAGCAGCCTCGTAGCGGGGGGCCCTACCGGGGAGCTGTTTTTT.

V and J are TRBV27 and TRBJ1-1; 7 bases map to TRBD1. The germline V gene has CDR1 MNHEY and CDR2 SMNVEV (reference sequence). V was pared by 6 bases and J by 8 bases, with 6 bases of the junction left unmatched. This CDR3 comprises 12 residues. CDR3 protein: CASSHGTAEAFF. As DNA, the CDR3 is TGTGCCAGCAGCCATGGGACAGCCGAAGCTTTCTTT.

This chain links TRBV28 with TRBJ2-7, with 10 nucleotides matching TRBD1. The junction had 7 bases not matched to a gene; V was cut back by 5 bases and J by 3 bases. This CDR3 comprises 15 residues. Germline lookup yields CDR1 MDHEN and CDR2 SYDVKM. The CDR3 DNA sequence: TGTGCCAGCAGTCCAAGGGGACAGGGGTACTACGAGCAGTACTTC. Its protein product is CASSPRGQGYYEQYF. The full variable domain, completed using reference TRBV28 and TRBJ2-7, is DVKVTQSSRYLVKRTGEKVFLECVQDMDHENMFWYRQDPGLGLRLIYFSYDVKMKEKGDIPEGYSVSREKKERFSLILESASTNQTSMYLCASSPRGQGYYEQYFGPGTRLTVT.

The V gene is TRBV19, the J gene TRBJ2-2; D perhaps matches TRBD1 (5 bases). V was trimmed by 9 bases and J by 2 bases, leaving 10 bases between them. Germline V lookup: CDR1 LNHDA, CDR2 SQIVND (reference sequence). This CDR3 region has 13 residues. The CDR3 DNA sequence: TGTGCCAGCGTTGACAGAAACACCGGGGAGCTGTTTTTT. Translation: CASVDRNTGELFF. Looking up the rest from reference TRBV19 and TRBJ2-2 gives the full variable domain: DGGITQSPKYLFRKEGQNVTLSCEQNLNHDAMYWYRQDPGQGLRLIYYSQIVNDFQKGDIAEGYSVSREKKESFPLTVTSAQKNPTAFYLCASVDRNTGELFFGEGSRLTVL.

The V call is TRBV5-4, the J call TRBJ1-2, with D unresolved. The CDR3 covers 13 residues. CDR1 is SGHNT and CDR2 is YYREEE in the germline V gene (reference sequence). V was cut by 0 bases and J by 8 bases, with 11 bases left in between. The CDR3 spells CASSLDSHEGYTF. CDR3 bases: TGTGCCAGCAGCTTGGACAGCCACGAAGGCTACACCTTC.

The chain employs TRBV5-1 and TRBJ2-3; TRBD2 might be the D (6 bases). CDR1 SGHRS and CDR2 YFSETQ come from the germline V gene. V dropped 4 bases and J dropped 0 bases, with 12 bases sitting between them. The CDR3 loop spans 15 amino acids. CDR3 amino acids: CASSVREASTDTQYF. CDR3 DNA: TGCGCCAGCAGCGTCAGGGAGGCTAGCACAGATACGCAGTATTTT.

This clone occurred a few times. CDR3 DNA sequence: TGTGCCAGTAGTGAGGACAGTGCGAGCTCTGGAAACACCATATATTTT. Translating gives CASSEDSASSGNTIYF. The chain has TRBV19 and TRBJ1-3, with D possibly being TRBD1 (6 bases). Germline V gene lookup returns CDR1 LNHDA and CDR2 SQIVND (reference sequence). The CDR3 length is 16 residues. Trimming cost V 5 bases and J 0 bases, with 14 bases left between them. Filled out from reference TRBV19 and TRBJ1-3, the complete variable domain reads DGGITQSPKYLFRKEGQNVTLSCEQNLNHDAMYWYRQDPGQGLRLIYYSQIVNDFQKGDIAEGYSVSREKKESFPLTVTSAQKNPTAFYLCASSEDSASSGNTIYFGEGSWLTVV.

Only a few counts were recorded for this clone. The J gene is TRBJ2-7, the V gene TRBV10-1; TRBD2 aligns across 8 bases. This CDR3 comprises 14 residues. CDR1 WNHNN and CDR2 SYGVQD come from the germline V gene (reference sequence). Trimming took 0 bases from V and 5 from J; bases not matched to a gene: 3. The CDR3, as DNA: TGCGCCAGCAGTGAGTCGAGCGGGGGAAACGAGCAGTACTTC. Its protein product is CASSESSGGNEQYF.

The chain uses TRBV7-9 and TRBJ2-2; 13 bases are a match to TRBD2. Germline lookup yields CDR1 SEHNR and CDR2 FQNEAQ (reference sequence). With V trimmed by 3 bases and J by 5 bases, 0 bases remained unmatched. The CDR3 runs 15 residues. The CDR3 is CASSLGLAGTGELFF. CDR3 bases: TGTGCCAGCAGCTTGGGACTAGCGGGGACCGGGGAGCTGTTTTTT.